This T cell receptor beta chain was identified in a study of type 1 and type 2 diabetes patients. Whole-study findings and limits: Type 2 diabetes patients had few highly-expanded CD4+ clones, median one.

Notes on this clonotype: Its antigen remains unidentified.

The germline CDR1 and CDR2 sequences are SGHRS and YFSETQ. The CDR3 is made up of 12 amino acids. V lost 5 bases, J lost 4 bases, and 10 bases lay in between. Approximately 9.5 milliliters of peripheral blood were collected from each participant. PCR was run on genomic DNA. A primer set of 30 forward and 13 reverse primers amplified the CDR3. A single record per CDR3 protein comes from TCRdb applying MiXCR to the multiplex PCR reads. Of about 270,000 distinct CDR3 sequences in the sample, around 50% are singletons; the top ten hold about an eighth. The chain couples TRBV5-1 to TRBJ2-7; D is unresolved. The receptor was isolated from a man between 18 and 29 years old with type 2 diabetes. Sequencing was performed on peripheral blood mononuclear cells (PBMCs). This chain's CDR3 is CASSGLGYEQYF. The CDR3 DNA reads as TGCGCCAGCAGTGGTCTTGGGTACGAGCAGTACTTC.